The 9 T cell receptor beta chains reported below all come from one sample, sequenced in a study of shared clonotypes between healthy human individuals (dated by TCRdb to 2018 to 2020). The library was made by the immunoSEQ multiplex PCR assay. Drawn from immuneACCESS, this table holds only the in-frame rearrangements with V and J called that TCRdb kept. Clones are partly lost; checked studies trace under half to an unresolved V gene and leave the rest unexplained. The sample contains about 800,000 clones, approximately 97% of them found a single time. Less than 0.3% of the sample comes from the top ten. CD8 naive samples were CD45RO-negative cells positively selected for CCR7, giving a CD45RA+CCR7+ population that excluded TemRA cells. Sequences were obtained from naive CD8+ T cells sorted from blood. Read against the paper, the sample's cell subset or site label means: CD45RA+CCR7+. All receptors come from a man aged 25 to 40 in good health.

The CDR3 region has the DNA TGCGCCAGCAGCCTGGGGTCGGGGACTAGCGGAACCTACGAGCAGTACTTC. It specifies CASSLGSGTSGTYEQYF. The V call is TRBV4-3, the J call TRBJ2-7; 11 bases match TRBD2. The germline CDR1 and CDR2 sequences are LGHNA and YSLEER. The CDR3 totals 17 residues. Trimming cost V 4 bases and J 2 bases; bases outside gene matches: 10.

The V gene is TRBV15, the J gene TRBJ2-3; D might be TRBD1 (5 bases). Trimming took off 0 bases at V and 6 bases at J, with 16 bases between the two ends. The CDR3 has 16 amino acids. Per germline, CDR1 LNHNV and CDR2 YYDKDF (reference sequence). The CDR3 bases are TGTGCCACCAGCAGAGACCCCGGACACTCTGGGGATACGCAGTATTTT. Amino acids: CATSRDPGHSGDTQYF.

The rearrangement uses TRBV10-1 and TRBJ2-2, with D perhaps matching TRBD1 (6 bases). This CDR3 has 13 residues. The germline V gene encodes CDR1 WNHNN and CDR2 SYGVQD (reference sequence). Trimming left V 6 bases short and J 4 bases short, with 9 bases between. DNA of the CDR3: TGCGCCAGCAGGGAACAGGGCACCGGGGAGCTGTTTTTT. Protein: CASREQGTGELFF.

This rearrangement joins TRBV7-9 to TRBJ1-4, with no clear D. The CDR3 runs 17 residues. The V and J ends lost 0 bases and 0 bases respectively, with 11 bases between them. The germline V gene has CDR1 SEHNR and CDR2 FQNEAQ (reference sequence). The CDR3 reads CASSLAVDLTTNEKLFF. CDR3 nucleotide sequence: TGTGCCAGCAGCTTAGCGGTGGACCTCACAACTAATGAAAAACTGTTTTTT.

This sequence joins TRBV27 and TRBJ1-2; D remains ambiguous. V was trimmed by 3 bases and J by 6 bases, leaving 11 bases between them. CDR1 and CDR2 (germline): MNHEY, SMNVEV (reference sequence). The CDR3 runs to 13 residues. This chain's CDR3 is CASSFGRSDGYTF. The CDR3 DNA reads as TGTGCCAGCAGTTTTGGAAGGTCGGATGGCTACACCTTC.

The rearrangement links TRBV27 to TRBJ2-7; either TRBD1 or TRBD2 may fit D (5 bases each). CDR3 size: 14 residues. The germline CDR1 and CDR2 sequences are MNHEY and SMNVEV (reference sequence). V was clipped by 2 bases and J by 6 bases, with 14 bases between them. In DNA form, the CDR3 reads TGTGCCAGCAGTTTACCGGGACCGCTTAGCGAGCAGTACTTC. This gives the protein CASSLPGPLSEQYF.

J is TRBJ2-7 and V is TRBV2; TRBD2 matches at 13 bases. Unmatched junction bases numbered 9, after V lost 5 bases and J lost 5 bases. This CDR3 is built from 16 residues. CDR1 SNHLY and CDR2 FYNNEI come from the germline V gene. In DNA form, the CDR3 reads TGTGCCAGCAGTACCTTACTAGCGGGAGGGCCCCACGAGCAGTACTTC. The encoded protein is CASSTLLAGGPHEQYF.

Points on this clone: The sample contains more than one DNA sequence encoding this CDR3. V usage is TRBV27 and J usage is TRBJ1-5, with 7 positions matching TRBD1. The germline V gene encodes CDR1 MNHEY and CDR2 SMNVEV (reference sequence). The CDR3 contains 14 residues. Losses at the gene ends were 6 bases for V and 2 bases for J; bases not matched to a gene: 4. CDR3 in amino acids: CASRPDRGNQPQHF. CDR3 DNA: TGTGCCAGCAGACCTGACAGGGGCAATCAGCCCCAGCATTTT.

The chain carries TRBV6-1 and TRBJ1-5; D remains ambiguous. This CDR3 has 15 amino acids. Germline assignment: CDR1 MNHNS and CDR2 SASEGT. The V and J ends lost 3 bases and 7 bases respectively, with 16 bases between them. In DNA, the CDR3 is TGTGCCAGCAGTGACTGGAGAATTTCGGGGCAGCCCCAGCATTTT. Amino acid sequence: CASSDWRISGQPQHF.